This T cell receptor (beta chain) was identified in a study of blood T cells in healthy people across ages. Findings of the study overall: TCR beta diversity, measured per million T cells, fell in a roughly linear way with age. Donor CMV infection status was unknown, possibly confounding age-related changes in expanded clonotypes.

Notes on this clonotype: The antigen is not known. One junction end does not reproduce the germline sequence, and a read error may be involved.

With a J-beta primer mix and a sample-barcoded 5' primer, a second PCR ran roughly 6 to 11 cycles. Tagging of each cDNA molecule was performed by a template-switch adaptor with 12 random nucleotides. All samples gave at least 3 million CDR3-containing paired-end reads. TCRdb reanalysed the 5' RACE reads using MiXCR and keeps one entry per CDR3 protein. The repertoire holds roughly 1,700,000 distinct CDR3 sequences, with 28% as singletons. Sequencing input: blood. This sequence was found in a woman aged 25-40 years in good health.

The CDR3 loop is CASSLVASGGYSEQFF. The CDR3 nucleotides are TGTGCCAGCAGCTTAGTGGCTAGCGGGGGCTACAGTGAGCAGTTCTTC. The chain combines TRBV7-6 with TRBJ2-1; 10 nucleotides agree with TRBD2. The CDR3 is 16 amino acids. The germline CDR1 and CDR2 sequences are SGHVS and FNYEAQ.